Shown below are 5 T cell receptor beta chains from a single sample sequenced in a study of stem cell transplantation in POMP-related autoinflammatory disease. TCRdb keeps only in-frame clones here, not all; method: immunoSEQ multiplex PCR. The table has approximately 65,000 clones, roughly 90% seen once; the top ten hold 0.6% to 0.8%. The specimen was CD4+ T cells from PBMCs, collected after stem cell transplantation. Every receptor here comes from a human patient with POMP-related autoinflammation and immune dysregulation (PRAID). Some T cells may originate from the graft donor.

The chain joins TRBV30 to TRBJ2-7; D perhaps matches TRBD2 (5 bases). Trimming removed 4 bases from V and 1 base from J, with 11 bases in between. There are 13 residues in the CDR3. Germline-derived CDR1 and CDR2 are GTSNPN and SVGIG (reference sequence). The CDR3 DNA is TGTGCCTGGACCGAGGGCACATCCTACGAGCAGTACTTC. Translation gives CAWTEGTSYEQYF.

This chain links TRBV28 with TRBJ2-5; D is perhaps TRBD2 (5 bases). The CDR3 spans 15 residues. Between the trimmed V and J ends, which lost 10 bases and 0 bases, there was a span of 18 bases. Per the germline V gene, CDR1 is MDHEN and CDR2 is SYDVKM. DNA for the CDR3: TGTGCCACCTCGCCTAGCCGGGGTTACCAAGAGACCCAGTACTTC. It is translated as CATSPSRGYQETQYF.

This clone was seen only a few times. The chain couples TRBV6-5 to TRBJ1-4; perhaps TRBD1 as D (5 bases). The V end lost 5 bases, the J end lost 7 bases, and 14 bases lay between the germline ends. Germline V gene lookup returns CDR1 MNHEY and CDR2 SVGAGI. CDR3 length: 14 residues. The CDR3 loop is CASSRDAGSEKLFF. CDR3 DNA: TGTGCCAGCAGTCGGGACGCGGGATCTGAAAAACTGTTTTTT.

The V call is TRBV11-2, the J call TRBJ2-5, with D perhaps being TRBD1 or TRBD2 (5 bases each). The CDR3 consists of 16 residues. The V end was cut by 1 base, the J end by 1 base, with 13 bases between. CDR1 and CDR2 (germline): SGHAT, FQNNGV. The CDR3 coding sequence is TGTGCCAGCAGCTTAGGTCCGGGACCATCCCAAGAGACCCAGTACTTC. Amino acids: CASSLGPGPSQETQYF. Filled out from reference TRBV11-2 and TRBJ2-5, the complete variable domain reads EAGVAQSPRYKIIEKRQSVAFWCNPISGHATLYWYQQILGQGPKLLIQFQNNGVVDDSQLPKDRFSAERLKGVDSTLKIQPAKLEDSAVYLCASSLGPGPSQETQYFGPGTRLLVL.

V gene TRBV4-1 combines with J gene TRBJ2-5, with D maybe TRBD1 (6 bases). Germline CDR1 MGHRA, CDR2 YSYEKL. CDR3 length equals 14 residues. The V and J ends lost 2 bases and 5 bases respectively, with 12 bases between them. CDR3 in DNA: TGCGCCAGCAGCCAAAGGCAGGGGTTGGAGACCCAGTACTTC. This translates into CASSQRQGLETQYF.